This TCR beta chain was sequenced for a study of shared clonotypes between healthy human individuals. At the level of the study: A couple of women and a few men aged 18 to 49 made up the donors. Three plates were used per donor for CD4 naive, three for CD4 memory, two for CD8 naive and one for CD8 memory. General study findings and limits: The authors sampled blood alone, and tissue repertoires likely differ. Genetic and exposure-history diversity was limited by the small donor number.

As regards this clone: The antigen remains undetermined.

Here immunoSEQ multiplex PCR was the method, and the copy in TCRdb shows in-frame clones only, minus some. Altogether around 1,900,000 clones are present, roughly 95% being singletons, with the ten largest covering 1.5% to 2%. Naive CD8 cells comprised CD45RO-negative, CCR7-positively selected cells, excluding terminally differentiated effector memory CD45RA+ cells. V lost 7 bases and J 1 base, leaving 16 bases between the germline ends. The CDR3 covers 15 residues. In germline, CDR1 is LNHNV, CDR2 YYDKDF (reference sequence). Material for sequencing was naive CD8+ T cells from PBMCs. The receptor's source is a man aged 18 to 29 in good health. Some clones in this sample may be carry-over from other donors' samples. The chain carries TRBV15 and TRBJ1-1, with TRBD1 as a possible D gene (6 bases). DNA of the CDR3: TGTGCCACCACGCAGGGGACCCAACCGAACACTGAAGCTTTCTTT. It encodes CATTQGTQPNTEAFF.